Listed here are 4 T cell receptor beta chains from one sample, sequenced in a study of blood T cell repertoires in COVID-19. Measured with immunoSEQ multiplex PCR; TCRdb has only the in-frame clones, and not every one. Of approximately 190,000 clones in the sample, around nine tenths were seen once. Sequencing input: peripheral blood. These receptors all come from a middle-aged woman who had recovered from COVID-19.

V is TRBV5-6 and J is TRBJ2-7; 8 nucleotides match TRBD2. CDR1 is SGHDT, CDR2 YYEEEE, per germline. The CDR3 consists of 15 residues. Losses at the gene ends were 1 base for V and 2 bases for J; bases not matched to a gene: 5. The CDR3 coding sequence is TGTGCCAGCAGCTTGAGGGGACTAGGGACCTACGAGCAGTACTTC. It translates to CASSLRGLGTYEQYF.

V gene TRBV10-3 combines with J gene TRBJ1-5, with D unclear. The germline CDR1 and CDR2 sequences are ENHRY and SYGVKD. The CDR3 consists of 14 residues. Trimming pared 0 bases from V and 5 bases from J, leaving 8 bases between. The CDR3 is CAISESGGDQPQHF. CDR3 coding DNA: TGTGCCATCAGTGAGTCGGGAGGAGATCAGCCCCAGCATTTT.

This chain uses TRBV9 with TRBJ1-5; D is perhaps TRBD1 (5 bases). V dropped 0 bases and J dropped 4 bases, with 8 bases sitting between them. There are 14 residues in the CDR3. CDR1 and CDR2 from the germline V gene are SGDLS and YYNGEE. DNA of the CDR3: TGTGCCAGCAGCGTAGGGGGCCTAAATCAGCCCCAGCATTTT. It translates to CASSVGGLNQPQHF.

The chain combines TRBV4-3 with TRBJ2-1, with TRBD2 matching over 7 bases. The CDR3 length is 13 residues. J gave up 7 bases and V 4 bases, and 4 bases lay outside the gene matches. Germline V gene data show CDR1 as LGHNA and CDR2 as YSLEER. This chain's CDR3 is CASSPTSLNEQFF. CDR3 coding DNA: TGCGCCAGCAGCCCGACTAGCTTGAATGAGCAGTTCTTC.